Only a few counts were recorded for the clone carrying this T cell receptor beta chain. This entry is derived from a study of CD8+ T cells in alopecia areata. Study context: Treated patients received severity scores based on the percentage of scalp area affected.

Investigators isolated RNA and reverse transcribed it into cDNA to act as the sequencing template. Some clones are missing from TCRdb's copy, which holds only in-frame ones; the method was immunoSEQ multiplex PCR. Of approximately 110,000 clones in the sample, around 50% are singletons; the top ten hold 9% to 15%. This CDR3 has 12 residues. Germline-derived CDR1 and CDR2 are SGDLS and YYNGEE. Trimming pared 3 bases from V and 1 base from J, leaving 5 bases between. As to treatment: oral pan-JAK inhibitor, 5-10 mg twice daily. PBMCs were stained for CD3, CD4 and CD8, and CD4+ and CD8+ T cells were sorted.

The chain has TRBV9 and TRBJ2-7, with D uncertain. The starting material was CD8+ T cells sorted from blood, obtained at week 24, from a patient treated with tofacitinib. The receptor's source is a human donor with alopecia areata. CDR3 DNA sequence: TGTGCCAGCAGCGGGCCTTCCTACGAGCAGTACTTC. As protein: CASSGPSYEQYF.